The sequence of this T cell receptor (beta chain) was determined in a study of cytomegalovirus exposure and HLA in healthy donors. Study summary: Prior work identified around 110 million unique TCR beta sequences in roughly 190 million T cells.

This CDR3 is built from 16 residues. Per the germline V gene, CDR1 is LNHNV and CDR2 is YYDKDF (reference sequence). Trimming cost V 1 base and J 13 bases; bases outside gene matches: 14. 60 Vbeta and 13 Jbeta primers were used in PCR. Sequenced by immunoSEQ multiplex PCR; TCRdb stores in-frame clones only, minus some. The sample lists over 130,000 clones; around 75% were seen once. Note on this clone: Its antigen is not known.

Study observations and caveats: Sequencing depth across donors, presence/absence analyses assumed, was roughly uniform.

This chain links TRBV15 with TRBJ1-1; TRBD1 aligns across 11 bases. The source is a human donor in good health. The sequencing sample was made of PBMCs. CDR3 residues: CATSRGTGGAGVLGFF. In DNA form, the CDR3 reads TGTGCCACCAGCAGAGGGACAGGGGGCGCCGGGGTTTTAGGTTTCTTT. The variable domain in full, with the rest retrieved from reference TRBV15 and TRBJ1-1, is DAMVIQNPRYQVTQFGKPVTLSCSQTLNHNVMYWYQQKSSQAPKLLFHYYDKDFNNEADTPDNFQSRRPNTSFCFLDIRSPGLGDTAMYLCATSRGTGGAGVLGFFGQGTRLTVV.